This T cell receptor beta chain comes out of a study of blood T cell repertoires in COVID-19. Clones were read by immunoSEQ multiplex PCR, and TCRdb kept only the in-frame ones, dropping some. Seen here are around 13,000 clones, 75% to 90% observed once, and the top ten hold roughly 51%. This CDR3 has 16 amino acids. Trimming shortened V by 7 bases and J by 8 bases, and 23 bases separated the two germline ends. CDR1 and CDR2 from the germline V gene are MDHEN and SYDVKM. This clonotype originated in a man of 80 years or more with acute or convalescent COVID-19. The V and J genes are TRBV28 and TRBJ1-4; TRBD1 might be the D (6 bases). Material for sequencing was peripheral blood. In nucleotides, the CDR3 is TGTGCCAGCATCGACGGCGGTACAGGGCGAGAAGAAAAACTGTTTTTT. Protein sequence: CASIDGGTGREEKLFF.